Following are 8 T cell receptor beta chains from one sample sequenced in a study of T cells in narcolepsy. The assay was immunoSEQ multiplex PCR, and TCRdb's table has in-frame clones only and misses some. Of 15,000 or so clones listed, 55% to 80% are singletons. Material for sequencing was CD45RA- memory CD8+ T cells from PBMCs. The receptors stem from a human donor with narcolepsy.

This chain connects TRBV15 to TRBJ1-1, with D maybe TRBD1 (6 bases). Trimming removed 3 bases at V and 5 bases at J, with 16 bases between. CDR1 and CDR2 from the germline V gene are LNHNV and YYDKDF (reference sequence). This CDR3 region has 15 residues. CDR3 in DNA: TGTGCCACCAGCAGGCCCTGGGGGCGAGGGACTGAAGCTTTCTTT. Its translation: CATSRPWGRGTEAFF.

The chain recombines TRBV5-1 with TRBJ2-7, with 9 bases that match TRBD1. Germline V gene sequence: CDR1 SGHRS, CDR2 YFSETQ. Germline trimming cut 1 base from V and 7 bases from J; bases unmatched to any gene: 12. This CDR3 contains 16 residues. The CDR3 protein is CASSLYGTGWWEEQYF. For the CDR3, the DNA is TGCGCCAGCAGCTTGTATGGGACAGGGTGGTGGGAAGAGCAGTACTTC.

This chain connects TRBV7-9 to TRBJ1-2, with D perhaps TRBD1 (5 bases). This CDR3 has 15 residues. V was clipped by 1 base and J by 0 bases, with 9 bases between them. Germline lookup yields CDR1 SEHNR and CDR2 FQNEAQ (reference sequence). CDR3 nucleotides: TGTGCCAGCAGCTTAGGGGCAGGGACTAACTATGGCTACACCTTC. Encoded protein: CASSLGAGTNYGYTF.

The gene calls are TRBV11-2 and TRBJ1-2; perhaps TRBD1 as D (5 bases). V gave up 0 bases and J gave up 4 bases, with 12 bases separating them. This CDR3 has 15 amino acids. Germline V gives CDR1 SGHAT, CDR2 FQNNGV. This CDR3 reads CASSLDDSYTYGYTF. The CDR3 nucleotides read TGTGCCAGCAGCTTAGATGACAGCTATACCTATGGCTACACCTTC.

The CDR3 spells CSVEGHRGSYEQYF. Written as DNA, the CDR3 is TGCAGCGTCGAGGGACACCGTGGCTCCTACGAGCAGTACTTC. V and J are TRBV29-1 and TRBJ2-7, with TRBD1 as a possible D gene (6 bases). CDR1 and CDR2 from the germline V gene are SQVTM and ANQGSEA. The CDR3 consists of 14 residues. Trimming left V 6 bases short and J 0 bases short, with 15 bases between.

This clone came up once. Here the CDR3 DNA reads TGTGCCAGCAGTGAATATGTGACAGGGGGCACGAACATTCAGTACTTC. Protein product: CASSEYVTGGTNIQYF. V and J are TRBV6-1 and TRBJ2-4, with TRBD1 identical over 10 bases. CDR1 is MNHNS, CDR2 SASEGT, per germline. This CDR3 spans 16 amino acids. V gave up 2 bases and J gave up 7 bases; unmatched junction bases: 8.

This clone was seen a few times. This chain uses TRBV27 with TRBJ1-1; D is unclear. This CDR3 is built from 14 residues. The germline V gene encodes CDR1 MNHEY and CDR2 SMNVEV (reference sequence). V was clipped by 0 bases and J by 2 bases, with 7 bases between them. Here the CDR3 reads CASSLSRPNTEAFF. The CDR3, as DNA: TGTGCCAGCAGTTTATCGCGACCCAACACTGAAGCTTTCTTT.

The V call is TRBV10-3, the J call TRBJ1-4, with 11 bases fitting TRBD1. V shed 8 bases and J 6 bases; nucleotides not matched to a gene: 2. The CDR3 length is 13 residues. Germline CDR1 reads ENHRY; CDR2 reads SYGVKD. CDR3 protein: CAIGQGADEKLFF. The CDR3, as DNA: TGTGCCATCGGACAGGGGGCTGATGAAAAACTGTTTTTT.